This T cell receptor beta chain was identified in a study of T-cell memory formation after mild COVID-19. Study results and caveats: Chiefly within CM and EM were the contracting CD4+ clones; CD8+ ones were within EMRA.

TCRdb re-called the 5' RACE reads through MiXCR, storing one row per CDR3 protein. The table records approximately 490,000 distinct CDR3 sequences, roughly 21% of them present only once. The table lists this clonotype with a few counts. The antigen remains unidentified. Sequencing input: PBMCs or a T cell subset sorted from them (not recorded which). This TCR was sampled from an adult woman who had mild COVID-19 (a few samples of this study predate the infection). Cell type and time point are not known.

The CDR3 DNA follows: TGTGCCAGCAGCCGCCCCGGGGTCGAGCAGTACTTC. It is translated as CASSRPGVEQYF. The gene calls are TRBV5-5 and TRBJ2-7, with a weak D call TRBD2 (5 bases). V lost 4 bases and J lost 6, with 11 bases in between. Germline lookup yields CDR1 SGHKS and CDR2 YYEKEE (reference sequence). CDR3 length: 12 residues.